Listed here is a single T cell receptor (beta chain). It lacks a known antigen. No base quality information exists; no much larger clone differs at one position. This sample is part of a study of blood T cell repertoires in COVID-19 (dated by TCRdb to about 2020). For context, the study as a whole: Samples from collaborators originated in the United States, Italy and Spain and spanned both the acute and convalescent phases of COVID-19. The material from the prospective study consisted of cDNA or gDNA derived from T cells, B-cell-depleted T cells, or PBMCs. Deeply sampled blood TCRbeta repertoires from subjects exposed to, actively infected with, or recovered from COVID-19 were included in the dataset. The repertoires were released in a freely available public database meant as a resource for research on the immune response to SARS-CoV-2. The samples were drawn from two sources: the first 160 participants of the ongoing ImmuneRACE study, and 1,200 or so subjects contributed by 6 global collaborators. A de-identified subject ID, COVID-19 status, age in years and sex were almost always included in the sample metadata. Where available, HLA class I and class II types were obtained from metadata supplied by the sample provider rather than from assay-based typing. On the study overall, not on this receptor specifically: The quantity of clinical and demographic metadata differed by source and by participant and was supplied without curation.

Each collaborating institution followed its own protocols to collect whole blood in K2EDTA tubes. For TCRbeta analysis, collaborators shipped samples as frozen whole blood, isolated PBMCs, or DNA extracted from either of those sample types. The CDR3, cysteine through phenylalanine, is 14 amino acids long. CDR3 DNA is the only sequence kept; it has 42 bases, read in frame from the first base. In the germline V gene (reference sequence), CDR1 corresponds to LNHDA and CDR2 to SQIVND. Relative to germline, V is 3 bases shorter and J is 5 bases shorter, with 13 bases between their ends. TCRbeta CDR3 regions were amplified from genomic DNA by means of the immunoSEQ Assay, a bias-controlled multiplex PCR. On the authors' methods: Nucleated cell counts per sample were estimated from amplification of reference gene primers within the assay. To quantify the absolute abundance of each unique TCRbeta CDR3 rearrangement, sequence reads were collapsed and filtered. Productive Simpson clonality was computed per sample as the square root of Simpson's diversity index over productive rearrangements. Held by TCRdb, this immuneACCESS table contains in-frame sequences only and omits some clones. Under half of the omission traces to an unresolved V gene where checked; the cause of the rest is unknown. V and J calls and clone size come straight from that table; D and trimming were deduced from the DNA. The sample data list about 61,000 clones, and about 87% of these were observed just once. Of the sample, 6.6% is held by the ten largest clones.

The specimen sequenced was peripheral blood. This TCR came from a man in his 60s with acute or convalescent COVID-19. The chain links TRBV19 with TRBJ2-5; TRBD2 is a weak D gene call, 6 bases matching. The nucleotide sequence is given as TGTGCCAGTAGTATTGGTCGGGCGGGGGAGACCCAGTACTTC. Its protein product is CASSIGRAGETQYF.